Below, 9 T cell receptor beta chains from the same sample are listed, as sequenced in a study of T cells after posttransplantation cyclophosphamide. Only in-frame clones appear in the TCRdb table, and some are missing; sequencing was by immunoSEQ multiplex PCR. This sample has roughly 6,800 clones; around 92% occur once, and the top ten carry around an eighth. Treatment was busulfan-fludarabine conditioning, a marrow graft, and cyclophosphamide on days +3 and +4. The sequencing here drew on PBMCs, taken 1404 days after allogeneic stem cell transplant with posttransplant cyclophosphamide. These receptor sequences come from a female patient aged 50 to 65 who received an allogeneic stem cell transplant from a related donor, was CMV-positive, and had no GVHD. Some T cells may be the graft donor's.

The genes are TRBV18 and TRBJ2-1; 9 bases align to TRBD1. From germline, CDR1 is KGHSH and CDR2 LQKENI. With 6 bases clipped from V and 5 bases from J, the junction kept 8 bases outside the gene matches. CDR3 length: 15 residues. The CDR3 sequence is CASSVGTGNHNEQFF. CDR3 nucleotide sequence: TGTGCCAGCTCTGTCGGGACAGGGAACCACAATGAGCAGTTCTTC. Using reference TRBV18 and TRBJ2-1 for the parts outside the CDR3, the full variable domain is NAGVMQNPRHLVRRRGQEARLRCSPMKGHSHVYWYRQLPEEGLKFMVYLQKENIIDESGMPKERFSAEFPKEGPSILRIQQVVRGDSAAYFCASSVGTGNHNEQFFGPGTRLTVL.

This clone appeared once. The chain has TRBV6-5 and TRBJ1-3; 9 bases agree with TRBD1. Germline assignment: CDR1 MNHEY and CDR2 SVGAGI. The ends lost 7 bases at V and 4 bases at J; junction bases unmatched: 8. The CDR3 contains 15 residues. The CDR3 DNA is TGTGCCAGCACCCCGGGACAGGGTGCCGGAAACACCATATATTTT. The encoded protein is CASTPGQGAGNTIYF.

The chain employs TRBV28 and TRBJ1-2, with D perhaps matching TRBD1 (5 bases). V gave up 6 bases and J gave up 4 bases, with 15 bases separating them. CDR1 MDHEN and CDR2 SYDVKM come from the germline V gene. CDR3 length: 14 amino acids. CDR3 loop: CASREIGQIYGYTF. CDR3 DNA sequence: TGTGCCAGCAGGGAAATAGGACAAATCTATGGCTACACCTTC.

This clone has only a few counts. The chain links TRBV4-2 to TRBJ2-2, with 7 positions matching TRBD1. The trim removed 4 bases at V and 2 bases at J, leaving 10 bases unmatched. The CDR3 is 17 amino acids. Germline CDR1 and CDR2: LGHNA and YNFKEQ. As DNA, the CDR3 is TGTGCCAGCAGCCGAAGAGGGGGCATGGGAAACACCGGGGAGCTGTTTTTT. This encodes CASSRRGGMGNTGELFF.

This clone has a handful of counts. The chain is built from TRBV7-8 and TRBJ1-5; TRBD1 matches at 11 bases. With V trimmed by 4 bases and J by 1 base, 6 bases remained unmatched. CDR3 length equals 17 residues. CDR1 is SGHVS and CDR2 is FQNEAQ in the germline V gene. CDR3 sequence: CASSSGTGGLSNQPQHF. Written as DNA, the CDR3 is TGTGCCAGCAGCTCTGGGACAGGGGGTCTGAGCAATCAGCCCCAGCATTTT.

This chain connects TRBV7-2 to TRBJ2-4; maybe TRBD1 (6 bases). The CDR3 has 18 residues. The V end lost 6 bases, the J end lost 0 bases, and 21 bases lay between the germline ends. The V gene's germline CDR1 is SGHTA and CDR2 FQGNSA. CDR3 in amino acids: CASRVNRGGFLAKNIQYF. The CDR3 nucleotides read TGTGCCAGCAGGGTTAATAGAGGGGGATTCTTAGCCAAAAACATTCAGTACTTC.

V and J are TRBV2 and TRBJ1-1; D ambiguous. Trimming removed 5 bases from V and 2 bases from J, with 12 bases in between. In germline, CDR1 is SNHLY, CDR2 FYNNEI. The CDR3 length is 14 residues. For the CDR3, the DNA is TGTGCCAGCAGTACACGTCCTTACAACACTGAAGCTTTCTTT. Translation: CASSTRPYNTEAFF.

Note on this clone: At the DNA level, this CDR3 is encoded by other sequences in the same sample as well. V and J are TRBV2 and TRBJ1-1; TRBD1 aligns across 8 bases. The CDR3 spans 12 residues. V dropped 7 bases and J dropped 5; count of bases not matched to a gene: 3. Germline CDR1 reads SNHLY; CDR2 reads FYNNEI. CDR3 region: CASIGTGTEAFF. In nucleotides, the CDR3 is TGTGCCAGCATCGGGACAGGTACTGAAGCTTTCTTT.

J is TRBJ2-2 and V is TRBV5-1, with 7 bases lining up with TRBD1. The J segment lost 0 bases and the V segment lost 3 bases, leaving 8 bases of the junction unmatched. Germline-derived CDR1 and CDR2 are SGHRS and YFSETQ. This CDR3 contains 17 residues. The CDR3: CASSWNGQGANTGELFF. The CDR3 coding sequence is TGCGCCAGCAGCTGGAACGGCCAGGGGGCGAACACCGGGGAGCTGTTTTTT. The whole variable domain, remainder taken from reference TRBV5-1 and TRBJ2-2, is KAGVTQTPRYLIKTRGQQVTLSCSPISGHRSVSWYQQTPGQGLQFLFEYFSETQRNKGNFPGRFSGRQFSNSRSEMNVSTLELGDSALYLCASSWNGQGANTGELFFGEGSRLTVL.